What follows describes a single T cell receptor (beta chain). TCRdb fed the RT-PCR reads into MiXCR, producing one record per CDR3 protein. This repertoire shows about 700,000 distinct CDR3 sequences, over 12% found once; its top ten account for 3% to 4.5%. The CDR3 runs 15 residues. The J segment lost 7 bases and the V segment lost 8 bases, leaving 11 bases of the junction unmatched. The germline V gene encodes CDR1 MNHEY and CDR2 SMNVEV (reference sequence). The chain carries TRBV27 and TRBJ1-6, with 7 nucleotides matching TRBD1. This TCR came from a female donor in good health, serving as a healthy control. The sequenced material came from memory CD4+ T cells from blood. The CDR3 sequence: CASGTGDSRNSPLHF. As DNA, the CDR3 is TGTGCCAGCGGAACCGGGGACAGTCGAAATTCACCCCTCCACTTT.